The T cell receptor (beta chain) under discussion was sequenced for a study of Graves' ophthalmopathy and Graves' hyperthyroidism. Regarding the study as a whole: Blood shared most expanded thyroid clonotypes above 0.001 frequency.

V was clipped by 6 bases and J by 2 bases, with 13 bases between them. This CDR3 is 14 amino acids long. From germline, CDR1 is MDHEN and CDR2 SYDVKM. This clonotype appeared many times. The antigen is not known. Investigators amplified TCR beta CDR3 regions from RNA transcripts. The workflow started with a first-round RT-PCR run with HTBI primers and then moved on to a second-round multiplex PCR. TCRdb re-derived calls from the multiplex PCR reads in MiXCR, one entry per CDR3 protein. The repertoire holds hundreds of thousands of distinct CDR3 sequences, with 20% to 25% as singletons. Ophthalmopathy-affected donors exhibited moderate-to-severe activity, CAS ≥3, NOSPECS ≥4, and duration under 3 months. PBMCs were density-gradient isolated from about 9.6 ml fresh blood.

The sample was peripheral blood. V and J are TRBV28 and TRBJ1-1; D remains ambiguous. This clonotype was obtained from a woman aged 45-60 years with Graves' ophthalmopathy. In DNA form, the CDR3 reads TGTGCCAGCAGGCCTCGGGGTTTCAACACTGAAGCTTTCTTT. Its protein is CASRPRGFNTEAFF.